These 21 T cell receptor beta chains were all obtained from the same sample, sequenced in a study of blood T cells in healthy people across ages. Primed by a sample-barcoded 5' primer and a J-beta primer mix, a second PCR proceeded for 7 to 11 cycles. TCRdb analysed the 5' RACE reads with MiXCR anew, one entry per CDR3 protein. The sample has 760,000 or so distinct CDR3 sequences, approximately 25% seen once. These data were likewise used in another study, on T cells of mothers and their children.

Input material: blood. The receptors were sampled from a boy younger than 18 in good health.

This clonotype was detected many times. The CDR3 is CASSFRFNSPLHF. CDR3 coding DNA: TGTGCCAGCAGTTTTAGGTTTAATTCACCCCTCCACTTT. The J gene is TRBJ1-6, the V gene TRBV28; D unresolved. CDR3 length: 13 amino acids. V was trimmed by 3 bases and J by 6 bases, leaving 6 bases between them. In germline, CDR1 is MDHEN, CDR2 SYDVKM.

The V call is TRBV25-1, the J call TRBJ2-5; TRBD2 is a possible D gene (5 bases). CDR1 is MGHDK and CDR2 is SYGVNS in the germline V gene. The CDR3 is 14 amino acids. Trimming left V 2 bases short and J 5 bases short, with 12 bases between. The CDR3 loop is CASSEGPKRETQYF. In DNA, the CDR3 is TGTGCCAGCAGTGAAGGACCAAAGCGGGAGACCCAGTACTTC.

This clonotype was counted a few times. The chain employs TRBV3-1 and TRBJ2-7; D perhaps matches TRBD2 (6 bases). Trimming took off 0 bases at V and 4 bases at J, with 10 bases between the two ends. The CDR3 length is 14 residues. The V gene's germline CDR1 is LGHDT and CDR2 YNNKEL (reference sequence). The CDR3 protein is CASSQDVGGYEQYF. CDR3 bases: TGTGCCAGCAGCCAAGATGTGGGGGGATACGAGCAGTACTTC.

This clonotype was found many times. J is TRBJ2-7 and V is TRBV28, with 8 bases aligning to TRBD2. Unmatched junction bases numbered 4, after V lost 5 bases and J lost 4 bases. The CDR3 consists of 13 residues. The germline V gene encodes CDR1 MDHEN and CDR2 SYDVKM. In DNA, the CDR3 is TGTGCCAGCAGTCTTCGACTAGCGTACGAGCAGTACTTC. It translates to CASSLRLAYEQYF.

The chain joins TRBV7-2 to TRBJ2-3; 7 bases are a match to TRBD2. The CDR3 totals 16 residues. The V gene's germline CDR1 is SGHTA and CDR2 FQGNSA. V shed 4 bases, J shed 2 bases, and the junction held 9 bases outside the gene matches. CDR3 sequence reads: CASSSRSAGVTDTQYF. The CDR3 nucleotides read TGTGCCAGCAGCTCCAGGTCGGCGGGGGTCACAGATACGCAGTATTTT.

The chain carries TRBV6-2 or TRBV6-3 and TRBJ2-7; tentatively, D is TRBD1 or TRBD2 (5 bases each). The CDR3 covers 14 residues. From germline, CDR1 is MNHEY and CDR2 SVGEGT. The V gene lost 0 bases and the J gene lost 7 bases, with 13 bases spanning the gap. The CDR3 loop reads CASSYSRDGVEQYF. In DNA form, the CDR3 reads TGTGCCAGCAGTTACTCGAGGGACGGGGTGGAGCAGTACTTC.

The CDR3 DNA sequence: TGTGCCAGCACTAAAACGGGGGACCGAGTGAAGGAACTGTTTTTT. Translated, it gives CASTKTGDRVKELFF. The rearrangement uses TRBV12-3 or TRBV12-4 and TRBJ1-4, with D possibly TRBD1 on 5 matching bases. V dropped 7 bases and J dropped 12 bases, with 24 bases sitting between them. The CDR3 extends over 15 amino acids.

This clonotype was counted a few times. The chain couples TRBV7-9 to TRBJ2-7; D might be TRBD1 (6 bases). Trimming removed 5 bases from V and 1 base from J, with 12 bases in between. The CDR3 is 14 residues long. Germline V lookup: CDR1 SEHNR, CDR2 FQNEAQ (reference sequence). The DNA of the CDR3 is TGTGCCAGCAGCCCCGGACAGTTGTCCTACGAGCAGTACTTC. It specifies CASSPGQLSYEQYF.

CDR3 nucleotides: TGTGCCAGCAGCTTATACGGCCGCTTGACTAGTACAGATACGCAGTATTTT. It encodes CASSLYGRLTSTDTQYF. This rearrangement joins TRBV5-8 to TRBJ2-3; TRBD2 might be the D (6 bases). Germline V CDR1 and CDR2: SGHTS, YDEGEE. This CDR3 has 17 amino acids. Trimming took 2 bases from V and 3 from J, leaving 19 bases between them. Full variable domain (missing parts from reference TRBV5-8 and TRBJ2-3): EAGVTQSPTHLIKTRGQQATLRCSPISGHTSVYWYQQALGLGLQFLLWYDEGEERNRGNFPPRFSGRQFPNYSSELNVNALELEDSALYLCASSLYGRLTSTDTQYFGPGTRLTVL.

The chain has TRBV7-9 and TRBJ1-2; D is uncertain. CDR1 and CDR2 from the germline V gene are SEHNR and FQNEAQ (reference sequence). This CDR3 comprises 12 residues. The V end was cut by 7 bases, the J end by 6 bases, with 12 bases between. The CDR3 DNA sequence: TGTGCCAGCAACCTAGCCCCTGATGGCTACACCTTC. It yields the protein CASNLAPDGYTF.

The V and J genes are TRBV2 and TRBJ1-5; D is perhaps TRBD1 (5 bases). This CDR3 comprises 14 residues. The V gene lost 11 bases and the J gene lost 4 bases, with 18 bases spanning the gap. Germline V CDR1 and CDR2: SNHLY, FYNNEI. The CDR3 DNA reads TGTGCCTCCTCAAGCGGGGCGGGAAATCAGCCCCAGCATTTT. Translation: CASSSGAGNQPQHF.

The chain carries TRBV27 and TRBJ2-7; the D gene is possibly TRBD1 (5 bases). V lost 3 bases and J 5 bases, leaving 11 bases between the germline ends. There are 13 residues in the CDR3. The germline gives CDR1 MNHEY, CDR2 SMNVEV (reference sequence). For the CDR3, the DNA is TGTGCCAGCAGTTTGCTGCCAGGGAACGAGCAGTACTTC. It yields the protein CASSLLPGNEQYF.

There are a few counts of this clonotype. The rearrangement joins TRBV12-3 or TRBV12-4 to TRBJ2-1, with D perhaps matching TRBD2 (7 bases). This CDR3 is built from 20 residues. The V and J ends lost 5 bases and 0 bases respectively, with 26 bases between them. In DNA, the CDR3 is TGTGCCAGCAGTCCGCCTACCCGCTCGGGGGGCCCGAGCTCCTACAATGAGCAGTTCTTC. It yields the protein CASSPPTRSGGPSSYNEQFF.

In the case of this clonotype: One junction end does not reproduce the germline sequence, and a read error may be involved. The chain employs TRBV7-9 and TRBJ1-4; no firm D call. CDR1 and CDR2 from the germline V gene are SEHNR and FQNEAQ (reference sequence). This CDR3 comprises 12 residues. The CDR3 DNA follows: TGTGCCAGCAACACTCCGGGCGAAAACCTGTTTTTT. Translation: CASNTPGENLFF.

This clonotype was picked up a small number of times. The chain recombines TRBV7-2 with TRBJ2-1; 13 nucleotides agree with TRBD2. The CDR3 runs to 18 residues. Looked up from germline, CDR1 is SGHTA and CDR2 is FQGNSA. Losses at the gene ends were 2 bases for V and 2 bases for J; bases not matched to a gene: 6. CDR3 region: CASSLRTSGSGTYNEQFF. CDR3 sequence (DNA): TGTGCCAGCAGCTTACGGACTAGCGGGAGTGGCACCTACAATGAGCAGTTCTTC.

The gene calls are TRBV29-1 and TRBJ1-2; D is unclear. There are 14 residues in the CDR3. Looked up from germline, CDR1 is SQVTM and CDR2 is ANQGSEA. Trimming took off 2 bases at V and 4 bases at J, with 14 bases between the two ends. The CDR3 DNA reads TGCAGCGTTGAAAGGGCTGGTCGGGGCTATGGCTACACCTTC. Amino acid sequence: CSVERAGRGYGYTF. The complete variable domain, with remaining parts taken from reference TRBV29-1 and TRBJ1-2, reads SAVISQKPSRDICQRGTSLTIQCQVDSQVTMMFWYRQQPGQSLTLIATANQGSEATYESGFVIDKFPISRPNLTFSTLTVSNMSPEDSSIYLCSVERAGRGYGYTFGSGTRLTVV.

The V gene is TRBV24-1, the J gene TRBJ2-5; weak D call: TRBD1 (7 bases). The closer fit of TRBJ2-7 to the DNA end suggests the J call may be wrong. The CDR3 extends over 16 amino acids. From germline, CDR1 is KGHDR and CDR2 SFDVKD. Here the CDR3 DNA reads TGTGCCACCAAATGTAACAGGGGACGGGGGCTCTACGAGCAGTACTTC. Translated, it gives CATKCNRGRGLYEQYF.

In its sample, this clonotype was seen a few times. The CDR3 reads CSVDGWAETQYF. CDR3 DNA sequence: TGCAGCGTTGACGGTTGGGCTGAGACCCAGTACTTC. V gene TRBV29-1 combines with J gene TRBJ2-5, with D unresolved. The germline CDR1 and CDR2 sequences are SQVTM and ANQGSEA. The CDR3 consists of 12 residues. Trimming removed 3 bases at V and 5 bases at J, with 10 bases between. The variable domain in full, with the rest retrieved from reference TRBV29-1 and TRBJ2-5, is SAVISQKPSRDICQRGTSLTIQCQVDSQVTMMFWYRQQPGQSLTLIATANQGSEATYESGFVIDKFPISRPNLTFSTLTVSNMSPEDSSIYLCSVDGWAETQYFGPGTRLLVL.

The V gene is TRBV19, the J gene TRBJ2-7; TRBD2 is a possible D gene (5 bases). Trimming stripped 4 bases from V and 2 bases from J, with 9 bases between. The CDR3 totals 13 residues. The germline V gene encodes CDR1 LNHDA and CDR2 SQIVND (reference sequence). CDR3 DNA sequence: TGTGCCAGTAGTAACGCCGGGGCCTACGAGCAGTACTTC. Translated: CASSNAGAYEQYF.

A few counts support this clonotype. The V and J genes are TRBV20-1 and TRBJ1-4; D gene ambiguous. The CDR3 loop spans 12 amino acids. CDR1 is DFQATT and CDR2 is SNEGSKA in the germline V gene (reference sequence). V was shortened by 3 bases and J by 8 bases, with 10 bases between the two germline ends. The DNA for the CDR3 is TGCAGTGCTAGTACGCATGGAGAAAAACTGTTTTTT. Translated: CSASTHGEKLFF.

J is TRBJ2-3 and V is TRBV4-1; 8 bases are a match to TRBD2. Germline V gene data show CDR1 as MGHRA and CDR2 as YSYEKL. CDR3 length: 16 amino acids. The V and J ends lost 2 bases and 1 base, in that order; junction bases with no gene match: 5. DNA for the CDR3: TGCGCCAGCAGCCAAAGACAGACTAGCGGCACAGATACGCAGTATTTT. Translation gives CASSQRQTSGTDTQYF.